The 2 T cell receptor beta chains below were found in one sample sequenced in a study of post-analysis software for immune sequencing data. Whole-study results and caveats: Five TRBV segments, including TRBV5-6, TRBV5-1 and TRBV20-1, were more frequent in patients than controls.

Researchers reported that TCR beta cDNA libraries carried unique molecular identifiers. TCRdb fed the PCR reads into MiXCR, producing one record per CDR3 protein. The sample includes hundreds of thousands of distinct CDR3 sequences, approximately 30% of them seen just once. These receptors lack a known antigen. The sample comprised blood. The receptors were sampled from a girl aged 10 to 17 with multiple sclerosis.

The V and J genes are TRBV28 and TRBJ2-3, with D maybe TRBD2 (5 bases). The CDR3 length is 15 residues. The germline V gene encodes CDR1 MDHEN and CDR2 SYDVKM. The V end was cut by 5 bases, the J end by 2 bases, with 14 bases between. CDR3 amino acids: CASSSPRGITDTQYF. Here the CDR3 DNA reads TGTGCCAGCAGTAGCCCCAGAGGGATCACAGATACGCAGTATTTT.

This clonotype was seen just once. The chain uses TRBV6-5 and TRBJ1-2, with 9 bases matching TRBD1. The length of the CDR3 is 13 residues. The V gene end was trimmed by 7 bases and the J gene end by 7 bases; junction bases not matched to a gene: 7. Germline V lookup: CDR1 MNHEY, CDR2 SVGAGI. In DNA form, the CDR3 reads TGTGCCAGCACGAGAACAGGGGGCGGTGGCTACACCTTC. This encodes CASTRTGGGGYTF.